The source of this TCR beta chain is a study of T cell changes during pregnancy in multiple sclerosis. Clones were read by immunoSEQ multiplex PCR, and TCRdb kept only the in-frame ones, dropping some. This table has about 34,000 clones, 70% to 90% appearing once. V gave up 5 bases and J gave up 7 bases, with 15 bases separating them. This CDR3 spans 14 amino acids. Germline V gene data show CDR1 as LNHNV and CDR2 as YYDKDF (reference sequence). This material consisted of CD8+ T cells from peripheral blood mononuclear cells, taken in the third trimester of pregnancy. The TCR sequence derives from a female donor with multiple sclerosis, enrolled in a pregnancy study. The chain uses TRBV15 and TRBJ2-1; possible D gene TRBD2, 6 bases. CDR3 DNA: TGTGCCACCAGCTATTCTAGCGTGACGAATGAGCAGTTCTTC. This translates into CATSYSSVTNEQFF.